The 22 T cell receptor beta chains in this list originate from one sample, sequenced in a study of blood T cells in healthy people across ages. Primed by a sample-barcoded 5' primer and a J-beta primer mix, a second PCR proceeded for 7 to 11 cycles. TCRdb re-called the 5' RACE reads with MiXCR, one entry per CDR3 protein. Of approximately 400,000 distinct CDR3 sequences listed, roughly half were seen once; the top ten hold 45% to 65%. The material sequenced was blood. The source is a man aged 55 to 69 in good health.

At least ten counts were recorded for this clonotype. The DNA for the CDR3 is TGTGCCAGCAGCCGCCGACTAGCCACAGATACGCAGTATTTT. Protein: CASSRRLATDTQYF. V usage is TRBV7-2 and J usage is TRBJ2-3; 7 bases agree with TRBD2. The V gene end was trimmed by 5 bases and the J gene end by 2 bases; junction bases not matched to a gene: 4. CDR1 and CDR2 (germline): SGHTA, FQGNSA. There are 14 residues in the CDR3. The full variable domain, its missing parts supplied by reference TRBV7-2 and TRBJ2-3, is GAGVSQSPSNKVTEKGKDVELRCDPISGHTALYWYRQSLGQGLEFLIYFQGNSAPDKSGLPSDRFSAERTGGSVSTLTIQRTQQEDSAVYLCASSRRLATDTQYFGPGTRLTVL.

The chain has TRBV12-3 or TRBV12-4 and TRBJ1-5, with D hard to call. Trimming took off 8 bases at V and 2 bases at J, with 7 bases between the two ends. The CDR3 spans 12 residues. CDR3 sequence reads: CASGHGNQPQHF. The CDR3, as DNA: TGTGCCAGCGGCCATGGCAATCAGCCCCAGCATTTT.

A few counts support this clonotype. The J gene is TRBJ2-5, the V gene TRBV2; 8 bases map to TRBD1. Germline CDR1 reads SNHLY; CDR2 reads FYNNEI. This CDR3 region has 15 residues. The V and J ends lost 1 base and 4 bases, in that order; junction bases with no gene match: 5. The CDR3 loop reads CASSEVPGGGETQYF. CDR3 DNA sequence: TGTGCCAGCAGTGAAGTCCCAGGGGGCGGAGAGACCCAGTACTTC.

CDR3 in amino acids: CASSQPGTPSKNIQYF. For the CDR3, the DNA is TGTGCCAGCAGCCAGCCGGGGACCCCAAGCAAAAACATTCAGTACTTC. This chain joins TRBV11-2 and TRBJ2-4; the D call may be TRBD1 or TRBD2 (5 bases each). In germline, CDR1 is SGHAT, CDR2 FQNNGV. The length of the CDR3 is 16 residues. Trimming cost V 5 bases and J 3 bases, with 17 bases left between them.

With regard to this clonotype: This sequence may be a read error, since a much larger clone differs from it by one base. This rearrangement joins TRBV7-2 to TRBJ2-7, with 12 bases that match TRBD2. The J call is in doubt because the DNA end fits TRBJ2-5 better. The germline V gene has CDR1 SGHTA and CDR2 FQGNSA. This CDR3 is 15 amino acids long. This CDR3 reads CTSSSRTSGIETQYF. The CDR3, as DNA: TGTACCAGCAGCTCACGGACTAGCGGGATTGAGACCCAGTACTTC.

With respect to this clonotype: A single base separates this from a much larger clone, so it may be a read error. This sequence joins TRBV4-2 and TRBJ2-7; 7 positions agree with TRBD2. In germline, CDR1 is LGHNA, CDR2 YNFKEQ. V gave up 1 base and J gave up 0 bases; unmatched junction bases: 3. The CDR3 has 15 residues. CDR3 DNA sequence: TGTGCCAGCAGCCAAGGGGAGGGGAGCTCCTACGAGCAGTACTTC. It translates to CASSQGEGSSYEQYF.

The chain couples TRBV10-3 to TRBJ2-3, with D hard to call. CDR1 and CDR2 from the germline V gene are ENHRY and SYGVKD. Trimming left V 4 bases short and J 0 bases short, with 5 bases between. The CDR3 extends over 13 amino acids. The CDR3 spells CAISGFSTDTQYF. The CDR3 DNA sequence: TGTGCCATCAGTGGCTTTAGCACAGATACGCAGTATTTT.

This clonotype was picked up many times. The chain employs TRBV18 and TRBJ2-5, with D unclear. Between the trimmed V and J ends, which lost 3 bases and 1 base, there was a span of 6 bases. Germline assignment: CDR1 KGHSH and CDR2 LQKENI. This CDR3 is 13 amino acids long. The CDR3 sequence: CASSPRTQETQYF. CDR3 in DNA: TGTGCCAGCTCACCCCGGACCCAAGAGACCCAGTACTTC.

This clonotype has ten or more counts. The CDR3 loop reads CASSQSFGEAGANVLTF. The CDR3 bases are TGTGCCAGCAGCCAATCGTTCGGTGAGGCTGGGGCCAACGTCCTGACTTTC. The chain combines TRBV3-1 with TRBJ2-6; D not certain. Trimming stripped 2 bases from V and 2 bases from J, with 13 bases between. CDR1 and CDR2 (germline): LGHDT, YNNKEL (reference sequence). CDR3 length: 17 amino acids.

This clonotype was counted a few times. This chain links TRBV12-3 or TRBV12-4 with TRBJ2-3, with D maybe TRBD2 (6 bases). V lost 6 bases and J 4 bases, leaving 14 bases between the germline ends. The CDR3 is 14 residues long. The DNA for the CDR3 is TGTGCCAGCAGCCTAACTAGCATCCCAGATACGCAGTATTTT. Protein sequence: CASSLTSIPDTQYF.

The chain combines TRBV14 with TRBJ1-1; TRBD1 is a possible D gene (6 bases). Germline CDR1 and CDR2: SGHDN and FVKESK. Trimming removed 4 bases from V and 8 bases from J, with 14 bases in between. The CDR3 runs 13 residues. The CDR3 DNA reads as TGTGCCAGCAGCCCGTTTGGAGGACAGGAAGCTTTCTTT. Amino acids: CASSPFGGQEAFF. The entire variable domain, with the rest obtained from reference TRBV14 and TRBJ1-1, is as follows: EAGVTQFPSHSVIEKGQTVTLRCDPISGHDNLYWYRRVMGKEIKFLLHFVKESKQDESGMPNNRFLAERTGGTYSTLKVQPAELEDSGVYFCASSPFGGQEAFFGQGTRLTVV.

J is TRBJ1-5 and V is TRBV28, with TRBD1 as a possible D gene (5 bases). Trimming left V 7 bases short and J 1 base short, with 14 bases between. Germline assignment: CDR1 MDHEN and CDR2 SYDVKM. CDR3 size: 15 residues. CDR3 amino acids: CASTWAGVSNQPQHF. The CDR3, as DNA: TGTGCCAGCACTTGGGCGGGGGTCAGCAATCAGCCCCAGCATTTT.

Ten or more counts support this clonotype. This may arise from a read error, as a much more abundant clone is one base away. The chain recombines TRBV7-2 with TRBJ2-1; perhaps D is TRBD1 or TRBD2 (5 bases each). The end of the DNA aligns better with TRBJ2-7, so the J call may be wrong. From germline, CDR1 is SGHTA and CDR2 FQGNSA. The CDR3 loop spans 16 amino acids. Here the CDR3 DNA reads TGTGCCAGCAGCTTAGGATTACGGGGACCCTACAATGAGCAGTACTTC. It encodes CASSLGLRGPYNEQYF.

This clonotype has just a few counts. The CDR3 reads CASSDRVTYEQYF. As DNA, the CDR3 is TGTGCCAGCAGTGATAGAGTGACCTACGAGCAGTACTTC. The chain recombines TRBV6-1 with TRBJ2-7, with D unresolved. The length of the CDR3 is 13 residues. Germline assignment: CDR1 MNHNS and CDR2 SASEGT. The V end lost 3 bases, the J end lost 2 bases, and 8 bases lay between the germline ends.

This clonotype has just a few counts. V usage is TRBV9 and J usage is TRBJ2-1, with TRBD2 matching 7 bases. This CDR3 is built from 15 residues. V lost 0 bases to trimming and J lost 6 bases; unmatched junction nucleotides: 6. Germline-derived CDR1 and CDR2 are SGDLS and YYNGEE. CDR3 sequence: CASSVGRGGANEQFF. The CDR3 nucleotides are TGTGCCAGCAGCGTAGGACGCGGGGGTGCCAATGAGCAGTTCTTC.

This rearrangement joins TRBV18 to TRBJ1-5; D not certain. CDR3 length: 14 amino acids. CDR1 is KGHSH, CDR2 LQKENI, per germline. V lost 3 bases, J lost 3 bases, and 9 bases lay in between. CDR3 region: CASSPTEDNQPQHF. CDR3 nucleotide sequence: TGTGCCAGCTCACCGACGGAGGACAATCAGCCCCAGCATTTT.

The chain couples TRBV2 to TRBJ2-7; possibly TRBD2 for D (7 bases). The CDR3 is 15 residues long. V lost 7 bases and J lost 2, with 18 bases in between. Germline V gene sequence: CDR1 SNHLY, CDR2 FYNNEI. CDR3 in DNA: TGTGCCAGCACCGAAGGGGGGGGCGCGACCTACGAGCAGTACTTC. Protein sequence: CASTEGGGATYEQYF.

This chain connects TRBV12-3 or TRBV12-4 to TRBJ2-4, with 7 bases that match TRBD1. The tail of the sequence fits TRBJ2-7 better, so the J call may be wrong. The CDR3 sequence is 14 residues long. The CDR3 loop reads CASSPNRGRGEQYF. The CDR3 DNA reads as TGTGCCAGCAGTCCCAACAGGGGAAGGGGCGAGCAGTACTTC.

This clonotype was seen a handful of times. The V call is TRBV4-1, the J call TRBJ1-2; D is perhaps TRBD1 (6 bases). Trimming shortened V by 0 bases and J by 0 bases, and 11 bases separated the two germline ends. This CDR3 spans 16 amino acids. Germline loops: CDR1 MGHRA, CDR2 YSYEKL. In DNA form, the CDR3 reads TGCGCCAGCAGCCAAGACGAGGGGGTAGCTAACTATGGCTACACCTTC. It yields the protein CASSQDEGVANYGYTF.

The V gene is TRBV13, the J gene TRBJ2-7; D is undetermined. CDR3 size: 15 residues. Trimming shortened V by 0 bases and J by 9 bases, and 18 bases separated the two germline ends. The germline CDR1 and CDR2 sequences are PRHDT and FYEKMQ (reference sequence). CDR3 sequence: CASSLGPIARIGQYF. The CDR3 bases are TGTGCCAGCAGCTTAGGCCCCATCGCCCGGATCGGGCAGTACTTC. The full variable domain, with the rest looked up from reference TRBV13 and TRBJ2-7, is AAGVIQSPRHLIKEKRETATLKCYPIPRHDTVYWYQQGPGQDPQFLISFYEKMQSDKGSIPDRFSAQQFSDYHSELNMSSLELGDSALYFCASSLGPIARIGQYFGPGTRLTVT.

This chain links TRBV7-2 with TRBJ2-7; 9 positions agree with TRBD2. Germline values: CDR1 SGHTA, CDR2 FQGNSA. The length of the CDR3 is 17 residues. Trimming took 1 base from V and 4 from J; bases not matched to a gene: 11. The CDR3 DNA follows: TGTGCCAGCAGCTTAGAGTTGACAGCGGGAGGAGGTTACGAGCAGTACTTC. This translates into CASSLELTAGGGYEQYF. Based on the CDR3 plus reference TRBV7-2 and TRBJ2-7, the full variable domain is GAGVSQSPSNKVTEKGKDVELRCDPISGHTALYWYRQSLGQGLEFLIYFQGNSAPDKSGLPSDRFSAERTGGSVSTLTIQRTQQEDSAVYLCASSLELTAGGGYEQYFGPGTRLTVT.

Comment on this clonotype: A clone one base away is much larger, so this may be a read error. This chain joins TRBV7-9 and TRBJ2-5; D ambiguous. Germline lookup yields CDR1 SEHNR and CDR2 FQNEAQ (reference sequence). With 2 bases removed from V and 11 bases from J, the gap between germline ends came to 15 bases. CDR3 length equals 13 residues. The CDR3 region has the DNA TGTGCCAGCAGCTTATTGGTTTCCAATGAGCAGTACTTC. Amino acids: CASSLLVSNEQYF.